Presented here are 21 T cell receptor beta chains from one specimen sequenced in a study of CD8 T cells in Susac syndrome. Random hexamers were used to reverse transcribe an amount of about 0.5 to 1 ug RNA. One entry per CDR3 protein, called by TCRdb with MiXCR from the immunoSEQ multiplex PCR reads. The sample comprises about 180,000 distinct CDR3 sequences, approximately 96% of which are singletons, and 0.093% rests with the top ten. The sequencing input was CD4+ T cells from PBMCs. These receptor sequences come from a human donor with multiple sclerosis.

The chain links TRBV30 to TRBJ1-4; 7 nucleotides line up with TRBD1. CDR1 is GTSNPN and CDR2 is SVGIG in the germline V gene (reference sequence). CDR3 length: 13 amino acids. Trimming at V came to 5 bases and at J to 7 bases, leaving 7 bases not matched to a gene. The CDR3 reads CAWEGQQSEKLFF. CDR3 bases: TGTGCCTGGGAGGGACAGCAGAGTGAAAAACTGTTTTTT.

The V call is TRBV30, the J call TRBJ1-2; TRBD1 matches at 7 bases. CDR1 is GTSNPN and CDR2 is SVGIG in the germline V gene (reference sequence). CDR3 size: 13 residues. The CDR3 region is CAKDKGAAYGYTF. The CDR3 DNA follows: TGTGCAAAGGACAAGGGGGCCGCCTATGGCTACACCTTC. Full variable domain (missing parts from reference TRBV30 and TRBJ1-2): SQTIHQWPATLVQPVGSPLSLECTVEGTSNPNLYWYRQAAGRGLQLLFYSVGIGQISSEVPQNLSASRPQDRQFILSSKKLLLSDSGFYLCAKDKGAAYGYTFGSGTRLTVV.

This clonotype was seen a handful of times. A junction boundary mismatches the germline segment, possibly from a read error. CDR3 region: CATSRAGEAKNIQYF. The DNA for the CDR3 is TGCGCCACCAGCAGGGCAGGGGAAGCCAAAAACATTCAGTACTTC. The chain carries TRBV4-1 and TRBJ2-4, with D tentatively TRBD1 (6 bases). Germline V gene sequence: CDR1 MGHRA, CDR2 YSYEKL. This CDR3 spans 15 amino acids.

V and J are TRBV7-2 and TRBJ2-1; D call uncertain. CDR1 and CDR2 (germline): SGHTA, FQGNSA. This CDR3 spans 17 amino acids. The germline V and J ends were trimmed by 6 bases and 10 bases, with 28 bases remaining between them. This CDR3 reads CASSLLPLRSTAGEQFF. CDR3 nucleotides: TGTGCCAGCAGTTTGCTCCCCCTGCGAAGTACTGCTGGCGAGCAGTTCTTC. Variable domain in full (rest from reference TRBV7-2 and TRBJ2-1): GAGVSQSPSNKVTEKGKDVELRCDPISGHTALYWYRQSLGQGLEFLIYFQGNSAPDKSGLPSDRFSAERTGGSVSTLTIQRTQQEDSAVYLCASSLLPLRSTAGEQFFGPGTRLTVL.

The chain is built from TRBV20-1 and TRBJ2-1; D is undetermined. The ends were cut back, 5 bases at V and 0 bases at J, with 14 bases in the middle. This CDR3 has 15 residues. In germline, CDR1 is DFQATT, CDR2 SNEGSKA (reference sequence). DNA for the CDR3: TGCAGTGCTCCTCGACTGACGAGCTCCTACAATGAGCAGTTCTTC. This encodes CSAPRLTSSYNEQFF.

The rearrangement links TRBV9 to TRBJ1-1; D gene unclear. CDR3 length: 14 residues. The V end was cut by 0 bases, the J end by 0 bases, with 6 bases between. Germline lookup yields CDR1 SGDLS and CDR2 YYNGEE. CDR3 DNA: TGTGCCAGCAGCGTAGGCACCATGAACACTGAAGCTTTCTTT. This sequence encodes CASSVGTMNTEAFF.

The chain recombines TRBV9 with TRBJ2-3, with 8 bases identical to TRBD2. The V and J ends lost 0 bases and 5 bases, in that order; junction bases with no gene match: 2. The CDR3 runs to 14 residues. Germline lookup yields CDR1 SGDLS and CDR2 YYNGEE. CDR3: CASSVEGLVDTQYF. The CDR3 DNA reads as TGTGCCAGCAGCGTAGAGGGACTAGTAGATACGCAGTATTTT.

This clonotype appeared a single time. The chain combines TRBV2 with TRBJ2-2; D tentatively reads TRBD1 or TRBD2 (5 bases each). V lost 6 bases and J lost 2, with 10 bases in between. The CDR3 consists of 14 residues. The germline V gene has CDR1 SNHLY and CDR2 FYNNEI. The CDR3 here is CASRTRDNTGELFF. The CDR3 nucleotides are TGTGCCAGCAGGACCCGGGACAACACCGGGGAGCTGTTTTTT.

J is TRBJ2-3 and V is TRBV5-4; 7 nucleotides agree with TRBD2. The CDR3 is 15 residues long. V lost 4 bases and J lost 2; bases outside the gene matches: 7. Germline values: CDR1 SGHNT, CDR2 YYREEE (reference sequence). The CDR3 is CASSRAGSNTDTQYF. In nucleotides, the CDR3 is TGTGCCAGCAGCCGAGCGGGGTCTAACACAGATACGCAGTATTTT.

The chain joins TRBV29-1 to TRBJ2-7; possible D gene TRBD1, 6 bases. Germline V lookup: CDR1 SQVTM, CDR2 ANQGSEA. Trimming pared 6 bases from V and 5 bases from J, leaving 11 bases between. The CDR3 runs to 11 residues. The CDR3 coding sequence is TGCAGCGTGGGGAACAGGGACGAGCAGTACTTC. This encodes CSVGNRDEQYF.

The CDR3 is CASSLGRGTGGGDTQYF. The CDR3 DNA reads TGTGCCAGCAGTTTAGGGAGAGGGACAGGGGGAGGAGATACGCAGTATTTT. V usage is TRBV12-3 or TRBV12-4 and J usage is TRBJ2-3, with TRBD1 matching 11 bases. J lost 5 bases, V lost 1 base, and 8 bases had no gene match. This CDR3 region has 17 residues.

V gene TRBV4-3 combines with J gene TRBJ2-1, with a tentative D call TRBD2 (6 bases). Germline assignment: CDR1 LGHNA and CDR2 YSLEER. The CDR3 totals 20 residues. V shed 4 bases and J shed 0 bases, with 25 bases lying between them. For the CDR3, the DNA is TGCGCCAGCAGCCTTACGTCCCCAAGGAGGGGCCTGAGCTCCTACAATGAGCAGTTCTTC. This codes for CASSLTSPRRGLSSYNEQFF.

The chain combines TRBV6-1 with TRBJ1-1; D gene uncertain. Germline-derived CDR1 and CDR2 are MNHNS and SASEGT. The length of the CDR3 is 12 residues. The ends were cut back, 2 bases at V and 10 bases at J, with 11 bases in the middle. The CDR3 nucleotides read TGTGCCAGCAGTGAAAGATGGGCGGGAGCTTTCTTT. This encodes CASSERWAGAFF.

The chain links TRBV3-1 to TRBJ2-5; weak D call: TRBD1 (6 bases). Germline V CDR1 and CDR2: LGHDT, YNNKEL (reference sequence). V gave up 6 bases and J gave up 5 bases, with 16 bases separating them. The CDR3 extends over 14 amino acids. The CDR3 bases are TGTGCCAGCAGACCCGGACAGATCCAGGAGACCCAGTACTTC. Residues: CASRPGQIQETQYF.

This chain connects TRBV30 to TRBJ1-1; TRBD1 might be the D (6 bases). The V gene lost 6 bases and the J gene lost 2 bases, with 22 bases spanning the gap. The CDR3 runs 16 residues. Germline V CDR1 and CDR2: GTSNPN, SVGIG (reference sequence). The CDR3 here is CACISHEGHFNTEAFF. The CDR3 bases are TGTGCCTGCATCTCTCACGAGGGACATTTCAACACTGAAGCTTTCTTT.

This chain links TRBV12-5 with TRBJ1-1; D not certain. The CDR3 extends over 12 amino acids. Trimming stripped 0 bases from V and 11 bases from J, with 10 bases between. Germline V lookup: CDR1 LGHNT, CDR2 FRNRAP. The CDR3 spells CASGLVSSVAFF. CDR3 sequence (DNA): TGTGCTAGTGGTTTGGTATCCAGCGTGGCTTTCTTT. The full variable domain, completed using reference TRBV12-5 and TRBJ1-1, is DARVTQTPRHKVTEMGQEVTMRCQPILGHNTVFWYRQTMMQGLELLAYFRNRAPLDDSGMPKDRFSAEMPDATLATLKIQPSEPRDSAVYFCASGLVSSVAFFGQGTRLTVV.

CDR3 nucleotides: TGTGCCTGGAGTGAGGGAGCAGGCCGGGGAGAGACCCAGTACTTC. Its protein product is CAWSEGAGRGETQYF. The chain couples TRBV30 to TRBJ2-5; tentative D call: TRBD2 (5 bases). CDR1 and CDR2 from the germline V gene are GTSNPN and SVGIG (reference sequence). Trimming took off 1 base at V and 4 bases at J, with 16 bases between the two ends. The CDR3 has 15 amino acids.

This clonotype was found once. The chain carries TRBV20-1 and TRBJ2-3; 8 bases align to TRBD2. V dropped 4 bases and J dropped 3; count of bases not matched to a gene: 18. Germline lookup yields CDR1 DFQATT and CDR2 SNEGSKA (reference sequence). The CDR3 is 18 residues long. CDR3 region: CSATVLTTGGGFTDTQYF. The DNA of the CDR3 is TGCAGTGCTACGGTATTGACTACAGGCGGGGGGTTTACAGATACGCAGTATTTT.

The J gene is TRBJ2-3, the V gene TRBV4-2, with D tentatively TRBD1 (6 bases). V shed 5 bases and J shed 6 bases, with 12 bases lying between them. Germline V gives CDR1 LGHNA, CDR2 YNFKEQ. The CDR3 has 13 amino acids. CDR3 residues: CASSARGIDTQYF. CDR3 DNA: TGTGCCAGCAGCGCCAGGGGTATCGATACGCAGTATTTT.

The V call is TRBV28, the J call TRBJ1-5; D not resolved. This CDR3 has 12 amino acids. Between the trimmed V and J ends, which lost 4 bases and 2 bases, there was a span of 3 bases. The V gene's germline CDR1 is MDHEN and CDR2 SYDVKM. The DNA of the CDR3 is TGTGCCAGCAGTTATGGCAATCAGCCCCAGCATTTT. It is translated as CASSYGNQPQHF.

The chain recombines TRBV29-1 with TRBJ1-6; 7 bases fit TRBD1. There are 14 residues in the CDR3. The germline V gene has CDR1 SQVTM and CDR2 ANQGSEA. Unmatched junction bases numbered 9, after V lost 6 bases and J lost 7 bases. CDR3 coding DNA: TGCAGCGTGTCACAGGGGCAACGAAATTCACCCCTCCACTTT. Amino acids: CSVSQGQRNSPLHF.